This TCR beta chain is drawn from a study of T-cell memory formation after mild COVID-19. Background on the study: Clusters of TCRs were largely donor specific. Findings of the study overall: Later expanders leaned CD4+, whereas clones that contracted between day 15 and 85 were balanced CD4/CD8. Clones from the second wave (peaking day 37) had unconfirmed SARS-CoV-2 specificity.

The CDR3 is 16 amino acids. Germline-derived CDR1 and CDR2 are MNHEY and SVGAGI. Trimming cost V 6 bases and J 4 bases; bases outside gene matches: 11. Comments on this clonotype: Its antigen is currently unknown.

MiXCR, applied by TCRdb to the 5' RACE reads, yields one record per CDR3 protein. The sample shows about 470,000 distinct CDR3 sequences, 20% to 30% of them seen only once. This chain uses TRBV6-5 with TRBJ2-1, with 8 bases identical to TRBD2. The TCR comes from an adult woman who had mild COVID-19 (a few samples of this study predate the infection). Cell type and time point are not known. Sequencing used PBMCs or a T cell subset sorted from them (not recorded which). The CDR3 is CASRFSGATSYNEQFF. DNA for the CDR3: TGTGCCAGCAGGTTTAGCGGGGCTACGTCATACAATGAGCAGTTCTTC.